Below, 15 T cell receptor beta chains from the same sample are listed, as sequenced in a study of blood T cell repertoires in COVID-19 (dated by TCRdb to 2020 to 2021). Library creation used the immunoSEQ multiplex PCR assay. TCRdb's version of the immuneACCESS table is confined to in-frame rearrangements and falls short of the full clone set. An unresolved V gene accounts for under half of the shortfall where checked; the remainder is of unknown origin. For this sample there are more than 25,000 clones; around 90% appear just once. The ten most abundant clones make up under 7% of the sample. What was sequenced was peripheral blood. The receptors come from a man between 60 and 70 years old with active COVID-19.

Turning to this clone: The same CDR3 also results from other DNA sequences found in this sample. V and J are TRBV14 and TRBJ2-1; 8 bases agree with TRBD1. Germline values: CDR1 SGHDN, CDR2 FVKESK. The CDR3 runs 15 residues. The V and J ends lost 4 bases and 2 bases, in that order; junction bases with no gene match: 4. CDR3 loop: CASSPGTGPYNEQFF. CDR3 in DNA: TGTGCCAGCAGCCCCGGGACAGGTCCCTACAATGAGCAGTTCTTC.

V is TRBV6-1 and J is TRBJ2-6; no clear D. The germline gives CDR1 MNHNS, CDR2 SASEGT. The CDR3 is 11 residues long. V lost 2 bases to trimming and J lost 10 bases, with 3 bases between them. CDR3 loop: CASSEPNVLTF. The CDR3 bases are TGTGCCAGCAGTGAACCGAACGTCCTGACTTTC.

The CDR3 loop is CASSSDRGRYNEQFF. In nucleotides, the CDR3 is TGTGCCAGCAGTTCCGACAGGGGAAGATACAATGAGCAGTTCTTC. This sequence joins TRBV7-9 and TRBJ2-1; TRBD1 agrees at 8 bases. Per the germline V gene, CDR1 is SEHNR and CDR2 is FQNEAQ (reference sequence). The V and J ends lost 6 bases and 4 bases, in that order; junction bases with no gene match: 8. The CDR3 is made up of 15 amino acids.

About this clone: Relative to the germline gene, one junction end is altered; a read error may explain this. The CDR3 nucleotides are TGTGCCAGCTCACCACAATACAGCGAATCTACGAAGGGGAACTTC. Protein product: CASSPQYSESTKGNF. V gene TRBV18 combines with J gene TRBJ2-7; D might be TRBD1 (5 bases). The germline V gene has CDR1 KGHSH and CDR2 LQKENI. This CDR3 comprises 15 residues.

This chain joins TRBV29-1 and TRBJ2-7; 7 nucleotides match TRBD1. Trimming took 6 bases from V and 2 from J; bases not matched to a gene: 7. The CDR3 spans 13 residues. CDR1 is SQVTM and CDR2 is ANQGSEA in the germline V gene. CDR3 nucleotides: TGCAGCGTGGGGACAGCCCCGACCTACGAGCAGTACTTC. Translated, it gives CSVGTAPTYEQYF.

The chain carries TRBV14 and TRBJ2-7; TRBD2 matches 9 bases. The CDR3 runs 16 residues. Germline V gives CDR1 SGHDN, CDR2 FVKESK. Losses at the gene ends were 4 bases for V and 6 bases for J; bases not matched to a gene: 13. CDR3 region: CASSRTTGTSSREQYF. The DNA for the CDR3 is TGTGCCAGCAGCCGCACTACCGGGACTAGCAGTCGCGAGCAGTACTTC. Variable domain in full (rest from reference TRBV14 and TRBJ2-7): EAGVTQFPSHSVIEKGQTVTLRCDPISGHDNLYWYRRVMGKEIKFLLHFVKESKQDESGMPNNRFLAERTGGTYSTLKVQPAELEDSGVYFCASSRTTGTSSREQYFGPGTRLTVT.

V is TRBV4-2 and J is TRBJ2-3; 10 nucleotides agree with TRBD2. The ends lost 4 bases at V and 2 bases at J; junction bases unmatched: 12. Per the germline V gene, CDR1 is LGHNA and CDR2 is YNFKEQ. The CDR3 extends over 18 amino acids. The CDR3: CASSPRGKRGGPTDTQYF. In DNA, the CDR3 is TGTGCCAGCAGCCCGAGAGGCAAGCGGGGGGGCCCCACAGATACGCAGTATTTT.

V gene TRBV5-4 combines with J gene TRBJ2-3; tentatively, D is TRBD2 (6 bases). V lost 2 bases and J 5 bases, leaving 12 bases between the germline ends. Germline CDR1 is SGHNT and CDR2 is YYREEE (reference sequence). The length of the CDR3 is 14 residues. The CDR3 loop reads CASSFGGFGDTQYF. The DNA of the CDR3 is TGTGCCAGCAGCTTCGGGGGTTTCGGAGATACGCAGTATTTT.

The V and J genes are TRBV27 and TRBJ1-4; TRBD1 agrees at 11 bases. J gave up 7 bases and V 6 bases, and 10 bases lay outside the gene matches. The CDR3 covers 16 residues. CDR1 and CDR2 (germline): MNHEY, SMNVEV (reference sequence). The CDR3 loop reads CASRPGQGVRREKLFF. In nucleotides, the CDR3 is TGTGCCAGCAGACCGGGACAGGGGGTAAGGCGTGAAAAACTGTTTTTT.

Concerning this clone: At one end the junction does not follow the germline gene, possibly because of a read error. The chain has TRBV2 and TRBJ1-6, with 7 bases lining up with TRBD1. This CDR3 region has 15 residues. In germline, CDR1 is SNHLY, CDR2 FYNNEI. This CDR3 is CASRETGSSNSPLHF. The DNA of the CDR3 is TGTGCCAGCAGGGAGACAGGGTCCTCTAATTCACCCCTCCACTTT.

The chain joins TRBV4-1 to TRBJ2-2; tentative D call: TRBD1 (7 bases). Germline lookup yields CDR1 MGHRA and CDR2 YSYEKL. The ends were cut back, 3 bases at V and 1 base at J, with 12 bases in the middle. This CDR3 is built from 16 residues. In DNA, the CDR3 is TGCGCCAGCAGCCACCAGGGGGGATTGAACACCGGGGAGCTGTTTTTT. This translates into CASSHQGGLNTGELFF.

J is TRBJ1-6 and V is TRBV2; D is perhaps TRBD1 (5 bases). With 4 bases removed from V and 10 bases from J, the gap between germline ends came to 23 bases. The CDR3 extends over 17 amino acids. The germline gives CDR1 SNHLY, CDR2 FYNNEI. This CDR3 reads CASSVVAGQGRDSPLHF. The CDR3 coding sequence is TGTGCCAGCAGTGTAGTAGCGGGGCAGGGAAGGGACTCACCCCTCCACTTT.

This clone has a single count. This chain connects TRBV29-1 to TRBJ2-5, with 8 nucleotides matching TRBD1. V gave up 0 bases and J gave up 5 bases; unmatched junction bases: 11. The CDR3 runs to 16 residues. Germline values: CDR1 SQVTM, CDR2 ANQGSEA. CDR3 DNA: TGCAGCGTTGAAGAGGGAAGGACAGGGTTCTCGGAGACCCAGTACTTC. It encodes CSVEEGRTGFSETQYF.

The V and J genes are TRBV7-3 and TRBJ2-7; 7 nucleotides line up with TRBD1. The CDR3 has 14 residues. J was trimmed by 0 bases and V by 2 bases; bases with no gene match: 1. Germline CDR1 reads SGHTA; CDR2 reads FQGTGA. The CDR3 is CASSLGDSSYEQYF. The DNA of the CDR3 is TGTGCCAGCAGCTTAGGGGACAGCTCCTACGAGCAGTACTTC.

V and J are TRBV18 and TRBJ1-3, with 7 nucleotides matching TRBD1. Germline values: CDR1 KGHSH, CDR2 LQKENI. The CDR3 covers 16 residues. The V and J ends lost 3 bases and 4 bases, in that order; junction bases with no gene match: 9. The CDR3 spells CASSPSRQGPGNTIYF. The CDR3 DNA reads as TGTGCCAGCTCACCCTCCAGACAGGGCCCAGGAAACACCATATATTTT.